Below, 22 T cell receptor beta chains from the same sample are listed, as sequenced in a study of cytomegalovirus exposure and HLA in healthy donors. PCR involved 60 Vbeta and 13 Jbeta primers. The data were produced by immunoSEQ multiplex PCR, yet TCRdb's version contains in-frame clones alone and is incomplete. The sample carries 50,000 to 65,000 clones, less than 85% recorded once. Source material: PBMCs. These receptors originate from a woman between 18 and 29 years old in good health and CMV-seronegative.

This chain links TRBV28 with TRBJ2-7; D perhaps matches TRBD2 (6 bases). CDR3 length: 15 residues. V lost 6 bases and J lost 2, with 17 bases in between. Germline V gene data show CDR1 as MDHEN and CDR2 as SYDVKM. The CDR3 DNA follows: TGTGCCAGCAGACTGGGTGGGGGACTGACCTACGAGCAGTACTTC. This gives the protein CASRLGGGLTYEQYF.

This clone was seen only a few times. The rearrangement uses TRBV2 and TRBJ1-2; D gene ambiguous. CDR1 is SNHLY and CDR2 is FYNNEI in the germline V gene. The CDR3 covers 18 residues. With 8 bases removed from V and 4 bases from J, the gap between germline ends came to 29 bases. CDR3 region: CASLPFEGGKYMVYGYTF. CDR3 coding DNA: TGTGCCAGCCTTCCCTTCGAGGGCGGAAAGTATATGGTCTATGGCTACACCTTC.

This chain connects TRBV27 to TRBJ2-3; D possibly corresponds to TRBD1 (6 bases). The CDR3 has 14 amino acids. CDR1 and CDR2 from the germline V gene are MNHEY and SMNVEV (reference sequence). Trimming removed 3 bases at V and 4 bases at J, with 11 bases between. The CDR3 sequence is CASSFIDRPDTQYF. For the CDR3, the DNA is TGTGCCAGCAGTTTCATCGACAGGCCAGATACGCAGTATTTT.

The CDR3 reads CASSQDYTKGTQYF. The CDR3 nucleotides read TGTGCCAGCAGCCAGGACTATACCAAAGGGACCCAGTACTTC. This chain uses TRBV5-4 with TRBJ2-5, with D perhaps matching TRBD2 (6 bases). Germline V gene sequence: CDR1 SGHNT, CDR2 YYREEE (reference sequence). Trimming left V 4 bases short and J 7 bases short, with 17 bases between. This CDR3 has 14 residues.

The genes are TRBV18 and TRBJ1-1; TRBD1 matches 7 bases. The V segment lost 5 bases and the J segment 4 bases; nucleotides outside the gene matches: 10. Germline CDR1 and CDR2: KGHSH and LQKENI. This CDR3 spans 15 amino acids. The CDR3 loop reads CASSYNRGTGTEAFF. As DNA, the CDR3 is TGTGCCAGCTCATACAACAGGGGAACGGGCACTGAAGCTTTCTTT.

The chain is built from TRBV6-6 and TRBJ2-5; 9 bases agree with TRBD2. The length of the CDR3 is 15 residues. In germline, CDR1 is MNHNY, CDR2 SVGAGI (reference sequence). V shed 0 bases and J 11 bases; nucleotides not matched to a gene: 10. The CDR3 DNA reads as TGTGCCAGCAGTTACTCGGCGGGAGGGCCGAAGGAGCAGTACTTC. Its translation: CASSYSAGGPKEQYF.

V gene TRBV6-5 combines with J gene TRBJ2-7; D gene unclear. The germline V and J ends were trimmed by 2 bases and 2 bases, with 13 bases remaining between them. In germline, CDR1 is MNHEY, CDR2 SVGAGI. The CDR3 spans 15 residues. The CDR3 nucleotides are TGTGCCAGCAGTTACCGACCGGAAGGAGCCTACGAGCAGTACTTC. Its protein product is CASSYRPEGAYEQYF.

CDR3 DNA sequence: TGTGCCAGCACCCTGGGGGGGGGCCCCGGGGAGCTGTTTTTT. The encoded protein is CASTLGGGPGELFF. V gene TRBV28 combines with J gene TRBJ2-2; possibly TRBD2 for D (7 bases). Germline CDR1 reads MDHEN; CDR2 reads SYDVKM. The CDR3 is made up of 14 amino acids. Trimming took off 7 bases at V and 6 bases at J, with 15 bases between the two ends.

The chain has TRBV9 and TRBJ1-3; TRBD1 might be the D (5 bases). V was clipped by 0 bases and J by 9 bases, with 13 bases between them. Germline V gene lookup returns CDR1 SGDLS and CDR2 YYNGEE. The CDR3 runs to 14 residues. CDR3 sequence reads: CASSVAGIGGTIYF. The CDR3 region has the DNA TGTGCCAGCAGCGTAGCAGGGATCGGTGGCACCATATATTTT. Supplemented by reference TRBV9 and TRBJ1-3, the full variable domain reads DSGVTQTPKHLITATGQRVTLRCSPRSGDLSVYWYQQSLDQGLQFLIQYYNGEERAKGNILERFSAQQFPDLHSELNLSSLELGDSALYFCASSVAGIGGTIYFGEGSWLTVV.

This clone was detected only a few times. CDR3 residues: CASSPGLAGTDTQYF. CDR3 nucleotides: TGTGCCAGCTCACCCGGACTAGCGGGGACAGATACGCAGTATTTT. The V call is TRBV18, the J call TRBJ2-3, with 12 nucleotides matching TRBD2. From germline, CDR1 is KGHSH and CDR2 LQKENI. The CDR3 sequence is 15 residues long. Trimming at V came to 3 bases and at J to 3 bases, leaving 1 base not matched to a gene.

Regarding this clone: A junction boundary mismatches the germline segment, possibly from a read error. The chain uses TRBV7-9 and TRBJ2-3, with 13 bases matching TRBD2. Looked up from germline, CDR1 is SEHNR and CDR2 is FQNEAQ (reference sequence). This CDR3 comprises 16 residues. CDR3 nucleotide sequence: TGTTCCAGCAGCCCGGGACTAGCGGGATTGGCTGATACGCAGTATTTT. Translation gives CSSSPGLAGLADTQYF.

This chain uses TRBV23-1 with TRBJ2-5, with 10 bases fitting TRBD2. TRBV23-1 qualifies as an ORF whose function is uncertain. V gave up 2 bases and J gave up 3 bases; unmatched junction bases: 9. The CDR3 runs to 17 residues. The CDR3 DNA reads TGCGCCAGCAGTCAAACGTCGTTTCTAGCGGGAGAAGAGACCCAGTACTTC. Amino acid sequence: CASSQTSFLAGEETQYF.

About this clone: A read error may produce the germline difference seen at one junction end. The chain has TRBV10-3 and TRBJ2-6; D is possibly TRBD1 (5 bases). The CDR3 has 16 amino acids. Germline V gene data show CDR1 as ENHRY and CDR2 as SYGVKD. CDR3 protein: CAISESPALGANGLTF. In nucleotides, the CDR3 is TGTGCCATCAGTGAGTCGCCCGCTCTTGGGGCCAACGGCCTGACTTTC.

The V call is TRBV4-1, the J call TRBJ2-5; D uncertain. With 0 bases removed from V and 8 bases from J, the gap between germline ends came to 10 bases. This CDR3 region has 13 residues. Germline V gene sequence: CDR1 MGHRA, CDR2 YSYEKL. This CDR3 reads CASSQEPRSTQYF. In nucleotides, the CDR3 is TGCGCCAGCAGCCAAGAGCCACGCAGTACCCAGTACTTC.

This sequence joins TRBV11-2 and TRBJ2-1, with 7 bases lining up with TRBD2. V dropped 4 bases and J dropped 1; count of bases not matched to a gene: 4. In germline, CDR1 is SGHAT, CDR2 FQNNGV. There are 15 residues in the CDR3. The DNA of the CDR3 is TGTGCCAGCAGCTCTAATAGCGGGTCCTACAATGAGCAGTTCTTC. It specifies CASSSNSGSYNEQFF.

This sequence joins TRBV5-1 and TRBJ2-1, with 8 bases matching TRBD1. The CDR3 is made up of 16 amino acids. Germline trimming cut 4 bases from V and 2 bases from J; bases unmatched to any gene: 8. Germline V CDR1 and CDR2: SGHRS, YFSETQ. CDR3 DNA: TGCGCCAGCAGCCTTAACGCGGGACAGGCCTACAATGAGCAGTTCTTC. Amino acid sequence: CASSLNAGQAYNEQFF.

In regard to this clone: Its ends do not fully match the called genes, so a read error is possible. The rearrangement joins TRBV4-1 to TRBJ1-4, with 9 nucleotides matching TRBD1. The CDR3 has 10 amino acids. Germline assignment: CDR1 MGHRA and CDR2 YSYEKL. As DNA, the CDR3 is TGCGCCAGCAGCCGAAGGGACAGGGATTTT. Its translation is CASSRRDRDF.

The chain recombines TRBV7-8 with TRBJ2-1, with a weak D call TRBD2 (5 bases). V was clipped by 5 bases and J by 0 bases, with 14 bases between them. The CDR3 runs to 16 residues. The germline CDR1 and CDR2 sequences are SGHVS and FQNEAQ. The CDR3 DNA follows: TGTGCCAGCAGCCGCCCGCCTGGGAGCTCCTACAATGAGCAGTTCTTC. It encodes CASSRPPGSSYNEQFF.

This clone appeared once. V gene TRBV5-1 combines with J gene TRBJ1-1; the D gene is possibly TRBD1 (6 bases). CDR3 length: 13 residues. Germline CDR1 is SGHRS and CDR2 is YFSETQ. The germline V and J ends were trimmed by 1 base and 6 bases, with 10 bases remaining between them. The CDR3 DNA reads TGCGCCAGCAGCTTGAGCTGGACAGCTGAAGCTTTCTTT. Residues: CASSLSWTAEAFF.

This chain uses TRBV27 with TRBJ1-2; 7 nucleotides match TRBD1. Germline-derived CDR1 and CDR2 are MNHEY and SMNVEV (reference sequence). V trimming: 4 bases; J trimming: 5 bases; junction bases outside the gene matches: 10. CDR3 length: 15 residues. CDR3 region: CASSSEAGGRYGYTF. For the CDR3, the DNA is TGTGCCAGCAGTTCCGAGGCAGGGGGGCGGTATGGCTACACCTTC.

The chain has TRBV5-4 and TRBJ1-6; D uncertain. The CDR3 extends over 16 amino acids. V lost 0 bases and J lost 8, with 15 bases in between. The V gene's germline CDR1 is SGHNT and CDR2 YYREEE (reference sequence). The CDR3: CASSLGPLGSYSPLHF. The CDR3 coding sequence is TGTGCCAGCAGCTTGGGGCCCCTGGGCTCTTATTCACCCCTCCACTTT.

The chain recombines TRBV5-4 with TRBJ1-4; D is unclear. The CDR3 consists of 16 residues. Looked up from germline, CDR1 is SGHNT and CDR2 is YYREEE (reference sequence). V was clipped by 4 bases and J by 0 bases, with 13 bases between them. The CDR3 DNA reads as TGTGCCAGCAGCCCCCGGGTAGGATCAACTAATGAAAAACTGTTTTTT. Protein product: CASSPRVGSTNEKLFF.